This T cell receptor (beta chain) derives from a study of post-analysis software for immune sequencing data. Turning to the study itself: The disease courses spanned relapsing-remitting, secondary progressive and progressive-relapsing forms of multiple sclerosis. Study-wide findings and caveats: Significantly lower normalized Chao1 diversity was found in patients with multiple sclerosis relative to controls. Five or six TRBV segments appeared more often in patients than in controls, and TRBV5-6, TRBV5-1 and TRBV20-1 were among these.

Germline V gene lookup returns CDR1 SGHTA and CDR2 FQGNSA. Trimming shortened V by 1 base and J by 4 bases, and 10 bases separated the two germline ends. The CDR3 runs to 14 residues. This clonotype was recorded once. Its antigen remains unidentified. Presence of unique molecular identifiers characterized the TCR beta cDNA libraries. Via MiXCR, TCRdb re-called the PCR reads, giving one row per CDR3 protein. This table has 150,000 to 200,000 distinct CDR3 sequences, about 32% appearing once. Sequencing input: blood. The receptor comes from a girl under 18 with multiple sclerosis. The gene calls are TRBV7-2 and TRBJ1-1, with a weak D call TRBD1 (5 bases). In nucleotides, the CDR3 is TGTGCCAGCAGCTTAGAGAGGGGTGGCACTGAAGCTTTCTTT. Translation: CASSLERGGTEAFF.